A selection of T cell receptor beta chains follows, all from one sample in a study of T cells in Graves' hyperthyroidism and ophthalmopathy. TCRdb called the multiplex PCR reads again in MiXCR, with one record for every CDR3 protein. The repertoire has roughly 720,000 distinct CDR3 sequences, 15% to 20% of them found once; the top ten carry 15% to 19%. Sequencing used blood. These receptor sequences come from a man between 45 and 60 years old with Graves' hyperthyroidism. The CDR3 runs from the conserved cysteine through the conserved F or W. D genes are given only for firm matches. Rows give clone size only sometimes, using once, few, many, or a class for an expanded clone.

J gene: TRBJ2-1
clone size: many
D gene: TRBD2
V gene: TRBV28
CDR3 DNA: TGTGCCAGCAGTTCACTCATAGCGGGAGTACACAATGAGCAGTTCTTC
CDR3 protein: CASSSLIAGVHNEQFF

J gene: TRBJ1-4
clone size: -
D gene: -
V gene: TRBV15
CDR3 DNA: TGTGCCACCAGCAGAGATATGGGAGCAACTAATGAAAAACTGTTTTTT
CDR3 protein: CATSRDMGATNEKLFF

J gene: TRBJ2-5
clone size: many
D gene: TRBD1
V gene: TRBV12-3/TRBV12-4
CDR3 DNA: TGTGCCAGCAGTGACCGGGACAGAGGGGAGACCCAGTACTTC
CDR3 protein: CASSDRDRGETQYF

J gene: TRBJ2-2
clone size: -
D gene: -
V gene: TRBV5-1
CDR3 DNA: TGCGCCAGCAGCCCCAGGATGGGGAACACCGGGGAGCTGTTTTTT
CDR3 protein: CASSPRMGNTGELFF

J gene: TRBJ2-3
clone size: many
D gene: TRBD2
V gene: TRBV12-3/TRBV12-4
CDR3 DNA: TGTGCCAGCAGTTTCACTAGCGGGACGAGCACAGATACGCAGTATTTT
CDR3 protein: CASSFTSGTSTDTQYF

J gene: TRBJ1-1
clone size: many
D gene: -
V gene: TRBV5-1
CDR3 DNA: TGCGCCAGCAGGGAAAGCACTGAAGCTTTCTTT
CDR3 protein: CASRESTEAFF

J gene: TRBJ2-3
clone size: many
D gene: -
V gene: TRBV9
CDR3 DNA: TGTGCCAGCAGCGTACAGGGACGCACAGATACGCAGTATTTT
CDR3 protein: CASSVQGRTDTQYF

J gene: TRBJ2-3
clone size: few
D gene: TRBD1
V gene: TRBV19
CDR3 DNA: TGTGCCAGCCGGGACAGGGGATTCGGGGATACGCAGTATTTT
CDR3 protein: CASRDRGFGDTQYF

J gene: TRBJ2-2
clone size: many
D gene: -
V gene: TRBV15
CDR3 DNA: TGTGCCACGCAGGGGACCAACACCGGGGAGCTGTTTTTT
CDR3 protein: CATQGTNTGELFF

J gene: TRBJ2-5
clone size: -
D gene: -
V gene: TRBV20-1
CDR3 DNA: TGCAGTGCTAGAGAGCGAAGGCGGAACGGGGCCCAGACCCAGTACTTC
CDR3 protein: CSARERRRNGAQTQYF

J gene: TRBJ2-7
clone size: -
D gene: -
V gene: TRBV4-3
CDR3 DNA: TGCGCCAGCAGCCAAGAATGGGGGTTAGGCTACGAGCAGTACTTC
CDR3 protein: CASSQEWGLGYEQYF

J gene: TRBJ2-1
clone size: once
D gene: TRBD2
V gene: TRBV13
CDR3 DNA: TGTGCCAGCAGCTTATACCATGAGCGGGAGGCGTTCAATGAGCAGTTCTTC
CDR3 protein: CASSLYHEREAFNEQFF

J gene: TRBJ2-4
clone size: many
D gene: -
V gene: TRBV28
CDR3 DNA: TGTGCCAGCAGTCGGTTTCGGGAAACCAAAAACATTCAGTACTTC
CDR3 protein: CASSRFRETKNIQYF

J gene: TRBJ1-1
clone size: many
D gene: -
V gene: TRBV6-1
CDR3 DNA: TGTGCCAGCAGACAGGGCACTGAAGCTTTCTTT
CDR3 protein: CASRQGTEAFF

J gene: TRBJ2-5
clone size: many
D gene: -
V gene: TRBV9
CDR3 DNA: TGTGCCAGCAGCGCCTCCGATGGGGTGTTAGAGACCCAGTACTTC
CDR3 protein: CASSASDGVLETQYF

J gene: TRBJ1-2
clone size: -
D gene: TRBD1
V gene: TRBV28
CDR3 DNA: TGTGCCAGCAGTTTTGGATCCTCCCAGGGGGCTAGCTATGGCTACACCTTC
CDR3 protein: CASSFGSSQGASYGYTF

J gene: TRBJ2-3
clone size: -
D gene: TRBD1
V gene: TRBV6-4
CDR3 DNA: TGTACCAGCAACCAAGACAGGGGGATCACAGATACGCAGTATTTT
CDR3 protein: CTSNQDRGITDTQYF

J gene: TRBJ2-1
clone size: -
D gene: -
V gene: TRBV7-6
CDR3 DNA: TGTGCCAGCGGCTTAGGAAGCTCCTACAATGAGCAGTTCTTC
CDR3 protein: CASGLGSSYNEQFF

J gene: TRBJ2-1
clone size: few
D gene: TRBD2
V gene: TRBV28
CDR3 DNA: TGTGCCAGCAGTTTACCGGTCCCGGGACTAGAAAATGAGCAGTTCTTC
CDR3 protein: CASSLPVPGLENEQFF

J gene: TRBJ1-2
clone size: many
D gene: -
V gene: TRBV27
CDR3 DNA: TGTGCCAGCAGTTTTGGGCAGGGCTGGGGCTACACCTTC
CDR3 protein: CASSFGQGWGYTF

J gene: TRBJ1-1
clone size: few
D gene: -
V gene: TRBV4-2
CDR3 DNA: TGTGCCAGCAGCCAGACCGGACAGTTGGCTTTCTTT
CDR3 protein: CASSQTGQLAFF

J gene: TRBJ1-4
clone size: few
D gene: -
V gene: TRBV7-2
CDR3 DNA: TGTGCCAGCAGCTTTGGGGTGGCTAATGAAAAACTGTTTTTT
CDR3 protein: CASSFGVANEKLFF

J gene: TRBJ2-1
clone size: many
D gene: -
V gene: TRBV28
CDR3 DNA: TGTGCCAGCAGTTTATTAACGGCTAGCTCCTACAATGAGCAGTTCTTC
CDR3 protein: CASSLLTASSYNEQFF

J gene: TRBJ1-5
clone size: many
D gene: TRBD1
V gene: TRBV28
CDR3 DNA: TGTGCCAGCAGTTTATCCAAGGGACAGGGGGGTCAGCCCCAGCATTTT
CDR3 protein: CASSLSKGQGGQPQHF

J gene: TRBJ2-7
clone size: many
D gene: TRBD2
V gene: TRBV12-3/TRBV12-4
CDR3 DNA: TGTGCCAGCAGTGCGGGAGTAGGAGGCTACGAGCAGTACTTC
CDR3 protein: CASSAGVGGYEQYF

J gene: TRBJ1-5
clone size: few
D gene: -
V gene: TRBV19
CDR3 DNA: TGTGCCAGTAGTATCGGACAGCGAATCAATCAGCCCCAGCATTTT
CDR3 protein: CASSIGQRINQPQHF

J gene: TRBJ1-2
clone size: -
D gene: TRBD1
V gene: TRBV7-3
CDR3 DNA: TGTGCCAGCAGCTCCGGGACAGGGTCCTTCGGTGGCTACACCTTC
CDR3 protein: CASSSGTGSFGGYTF

J gene: TRBJ1-3
clone size: many
D gene: TRBD1
V gene: TRBV6-1
CDR3 DNA: TGTGCCAGCAGTCGGAGGACAGGGACGGGAAACACCATATATTTT
CDR3 protein: CASSRRTGTGNTIYF

J gene: TRBJ2-7
clone size: many
D gene: TRBD1
V gene: TRBV27
CDR3 DNA: TGTGCCAGCAGTTTAGGGACAGGGTATTACGAGCAGTACTTC
CDR3 protein: CASSLGTGYYEQYF

J gene: TRBJ1-1
clone size: many
D gene: TRBD1
V gene: TRBV12-3/TRBV12-4
CDR3 DNA: TGTGCCAGCAGTTTAATTCAGGGGGCCGCCGCGGAAGCTTTCTTT
CDR3 protein: CASSLIQGAAAEAFF

J gene: TRBJ2-7
clone size: many
D gene: TRBD1
V gene: TRBV5-1
CDR3 DNA: TGCGCCAGCAGCTTGACCCCAGGACAGGGCCAAAAGCAGTACTTC
CDR3 protein: CASSLTPGQGQKQYF

J gene: TRBJ2-1
clone size: many
D gene: -
V gene: TRBV2
CDR3 DNA: TGTGCCAGCAGTGACAATAGCGACAATGAGCAGTTCTTC
CDR3 protein: CASSDNSDNEQFF

J gene: TRBJ2-5
clone size: many
D gene: -
V gene: TRBV24-1
CDR3 DNA: TGTGCCACCAGTGAGGGGGCCCAAGAGACCCAGTACTTC
CDR3 protein: CATSEGAQETQYF

J gene: TRBJ1-5
clone size: few
D gene: -
V gene: TRBV19
CDR3 DNA: TGTGCCAGTAGTATGATGGGAGGCGGCAGCAATCAGCCCCAGCATTTT
CDR3 protein: CASSMMGGGSNQPQHF